This T cell receptor (beta chain) was profiled in a study of beta chain features in type 1 diabetes. The study's findings and limits: It was possible that PCR favored shorter templates, equally so in patients and controls. VDJ junctions from patients with type 1 diabetes contained fewer insertions and more deletions.

A remark on this clone: Its antigen is undetermined.

The isolated RNA, all of it, was reverse transcribed, so expressed TCRB transcripts were what got sequenced. The average output of naive, central memory and regulatory T cell samples was a few million reads. The protocol was immunoSEQ multiplex PCR, while the TCRdb copy is restricted to in-frame clones and leaves out a portion. The table includes 250,000 or so clones, 25% to 30% detected once. The source of this sequence is a young man in good health. Sequencing input: central memory CD4+ T cells from blood.

The CDR3 reads CASSRQRGQGNNEQFF. The CDR3 region has the DNA TGTGCCAGCAGTCGACAGCGGGGACAGGGCAACAATGAGCAGTTCTTC. V gene TRBV28 combines with J gene TRBJ2-1; 9 positions agree with TRBD1. The CDR3 length is 16 residues. Trimming cost V 5 bases and J 5 bases; bases outside gene matches: 10. Germline V gene sequence: CDR1 MDHEN, CDR2 SYDVKM. Full variable domain (outside the CDR3, taken from reference TRBV28 and TRBJ2-1): DVKVTQSSRYLVKRTGEKVFLECVQDMDHENMFWYRQDPGLGLRLIYFSYDVKMKEKGDIPEGYSVSREKKERFSLILESASTNQTSMYLCASSRQRGQGNNEQFFGPGTRLTVL.